The clone carrying this TCR beta chain was seen repeatedly, ten times or more. What it binds is not known. The data are from a study of regulatory T cells in long-lasting Graves disease. Construction of the TCR beta libraries employed iRepertoire HTBI primers in conjunction with Arm-PCR of CDR3 regions. TCRdb processed the multiplex PCR reads anew with MiXCR; each CDR3 protein has one entry. The sample consists of 700,000 or so distinct CDR3 sequences, around 30% of them appearing once. The CDR3 is made up of 12 amino acids. Between the trimmed V and J ends, which lost 6 bases and 5 bases, there was a span of 8 bases. The time point denotes: persistent/refractory GD, antithyroid drugs over 5 years with positive TRAb. Researchers made the TCR library from RNA that was extracted from PBMCs. Findings and caveats of the study: TCR diversity was lower in persistent Graves' patients than in newly diagnosed ones.

The sample in question was peripheral blood mononuclear cells (PBMCs), obtained when the disease was refractory, from a patient treated with antithyroid drugs. The V and J genes are TRBV12-3 or TRBV12-4 and TRBJ1-5; D unclear. The clonotype was recovered from a female donor with Graves disease. CDR3 coding DNA: TGTGCCAGCAGCTTTGGTGATCAGCCCCAGCATTTT. The encoded protein is CASSFGDQPQHF.